Included here is one TCR beta chain sequence, with context. This sample stems from a study of blood T cell repertoires in COVID-19. Study context: From the United States, Italy and Spain came samples of acute and convalescent COVID-19. T cells, B-cell-depleted T cells, or PBMCs supplied cDNA or gDNA.

In the original workflow: Estimation of nucleated cell counts was performed using reference gene primer amplification. This table comes from immunoSEQ multiplex PCR, and its TCRdb copy is limited to in-frame clones, with some not included. Clonal size and the V and J genes are those of that table, whereas D and trimming came from the DNA. The table lists about 54,000 clones, about four fifths of them singletons, with about 2% in the top ten. Germline CDR1 reads SGHRS; CDR2 reads YFSETQ. J was trimmed by 5 bases and V by 4 bases; bases with no gene match: 12. The CDR3 sequence is 16 residues long. The specimen was peripheral blood. J is TRBJ1-3 and V is TRBV5-1, with TRBD1 matching over 7 bases. This clonotype was obtained from a woman aged 60-70 years with acute or convalescent COVID-19. CDR3 protein: CASSPGGTDIRNTIYF. In DNA form, the CDR3 reads TGCGCCAGCAGCCCGGGCGGGACAGACATTAGAAACACCATATATTTT. Supplemented by reference TRBV5-1 and TRBJ1-3, the full variable domain reads KAGVTQTPRYLIKTRGQQVTLSCSPISGHRSVSWYQQTPGQGLQFLFEYFSETQRNKGNFPGRFSGRQFSNSRSEMNVSTLELGDSALYLCASSPGGTDIRNTIYFGEGSWLTVV.